The 8 T cell receptor beta chains below were found in one sample sequenced in a study of CD8 T cells in Susac syndrome. The RNA, 0.5 to 1 ug, was put through reverse transcription using random hexamers. TCRdb re-called the immunoSEQ multiplex PCR reads through MiXCR, storing one row per CDR3 protein. This repertoire shows 84,000 or so distinct CDR3 sequences, roughly 94% found once; its top ten account for approximately 1%. The material sequenced was CD8+ T cells from PBMCs. The receptors originated from a human donor with Susac syndrome.

This chain joins TRBV29-1 and TRBJ2-3; D remains unclear. Germline lookup yields CDR1 SQVTM and CDR2 ANQGSEA. The V end was cut by 6 bases, the J end by 0 bases, with 13 bases between. The CDR3 has 14 amino acids. The CDR3, as DNA: TGCAGCGTCTGGGGTGACCTGAGCACAGATACGCAGTATTTT. It specifies CSVWGDLSTDTQYF.

This rearrangement joins TRBV20-1 to TRBJ2-7, with D possibly being TRBD2 (5 bases). This CDR3 is built from 13 residues. In germline, CDR1 is DFQATT, CDR2 SNEGSKA (reference sequence). V was cut by 0 bases and J by 7 bases, with 13 bases left in between. The CDR3 DNA follows: TGCAGTGCTAGAGATGAGGGAAGTGGGGAGCAGTACTTC. Translating it yields CSARDEGSGEQYF.

The chain employs TRBV30 and TRBJ2-7, with D possibly TRBD2 on 5 matching bases. CDR1 is GTSNPN, CDR2 SVGIG, per germline (reference sequence). CDR3 length: 13 amino acids. DNA of the CDR3: TGTGCGGAGAGCGGCGGTAACTCCTACGAGCAGTACTTC. It translates to CAESGGNSYEQYF.

This clonotype was counted only a few times. The rearrangement uses TRBV12-3 or TRBV12-4 and TRBJ1-5; D uncertain. The CDR3 runs 12 residues. V was shortened by 5 bases and J by 4 bases, with 6 bases between the two germline ends. CDR3 in amino acids: CASSPPNQPQHF. CDR3 sequence (DNA): TGTGCCAGCAGTCCCCCTAATCAGCCCCAGCATTTT.

The rearrangement uses TRBV4-2 and TRBJ2-2, with D unresolved. With 3 bases removed from V and 5 bases from J, the gap between germline ends came to 7 bases. This CDR3 spans 13 amino acids. Germline CDR1 LGHNA, CDR2 YNFKEQ. CDR3 protein: CASSQDFTGELFF. The CDR3 DNA follows: TGTGCCAGCAGCCAGGATTTTACCGGGGAGCTGTTTTTT.

This chain uses TRBV7-2 with TRBJ2-3; 14 nucleotides agree with TRBD2. Germline V gene sequence: CDR1 SGHTA, CDR2 FQGNSA. CDR3 length equals 16 residues. The V gene end was trimmed by 5 bases and the J gene end by 1 base; junction bases not matched to a gene: 2. The CDR3 bases are TGTGCCAGCAGCCAGGGACTAGCGGGAGGCACAGATACGCAGTATTTT. Amino acids: CASSQGLAGGTDTQYF.

The V and J genes are TRBV27 and TRBJ1-1; D may be TRBD1 (5 bases). V shed 8 bases and J shed 0 bases, with 16 bases lying between them. The CDR3 consists of 15 residues. Germline assignment: CDR1 MNHEY and CDR2 SMNVEV (reference sequence). The DNA for the CDR3 is TGTGCCAGCCGCCGGGGGGTGGAAATGAACACTGAAGCTTTCTTT. Protein: CASRRGVEMNTEAFF.

This clonotype was picked up one time. The chain uses TRBV20-1 and TRBJ2-3; D is unresolved. The ends were cut back, 7 bases at V and 2 bases at J, with 16 bases in the middle. Germline CDR1 is DFQATT and CDR2 is SNEGSKA (reference sequence). The CDR3 spans 14 residues. The CDR3 DNA follows: TGCAGTGGGGCTACCGATCGCCCCACAGATACGCAGTATTTT. Its protein is CSGATDRPTDTQYF.